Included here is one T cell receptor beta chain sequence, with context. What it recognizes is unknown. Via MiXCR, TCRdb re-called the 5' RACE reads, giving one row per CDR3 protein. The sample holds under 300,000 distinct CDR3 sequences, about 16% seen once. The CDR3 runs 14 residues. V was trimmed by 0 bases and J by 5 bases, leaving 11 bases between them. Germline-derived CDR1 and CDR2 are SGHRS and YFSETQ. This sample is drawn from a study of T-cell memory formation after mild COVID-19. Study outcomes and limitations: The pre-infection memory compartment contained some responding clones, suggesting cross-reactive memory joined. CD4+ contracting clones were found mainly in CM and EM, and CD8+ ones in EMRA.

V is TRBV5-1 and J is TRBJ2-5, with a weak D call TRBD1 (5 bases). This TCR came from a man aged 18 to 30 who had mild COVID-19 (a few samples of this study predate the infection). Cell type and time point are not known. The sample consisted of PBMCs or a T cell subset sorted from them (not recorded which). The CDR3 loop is CASSLAVPGETQYF. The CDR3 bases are TGCGCCAGCAGCTTGGCGGTCCCAGGGGAGACCCAGTACTTC. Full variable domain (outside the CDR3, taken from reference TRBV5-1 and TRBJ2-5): KAGVTQTPRYLIKTRGQQVTLSCSPISGHRSVSWYQQTPGQGLQFLFEYFSETQRNKGNFPGRFSGRQFSNSRSEMNVSTLELGDSALYLCASSLAVPGETQYFGPGTRLLVL.